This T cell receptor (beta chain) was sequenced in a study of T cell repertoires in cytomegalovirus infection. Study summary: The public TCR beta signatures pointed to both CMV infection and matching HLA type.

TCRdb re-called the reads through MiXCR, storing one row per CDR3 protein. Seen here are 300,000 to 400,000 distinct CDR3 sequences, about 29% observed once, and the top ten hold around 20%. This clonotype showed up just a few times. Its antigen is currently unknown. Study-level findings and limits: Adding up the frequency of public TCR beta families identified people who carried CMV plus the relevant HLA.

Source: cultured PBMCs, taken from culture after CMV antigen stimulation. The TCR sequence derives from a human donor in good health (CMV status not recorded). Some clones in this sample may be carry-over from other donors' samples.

CDR3 protein: CASSSYDRGDYNEQFF. In nucleotides, the CDR3 is TGTGCCAGCAGCTCCTATGACAGGGGGGATTACAATGAGCAGTTCTTC. The chain recombines TRBV7-8 with TRBJ2-1, with 9 bases identical to TRBD1. The CDR3 is made up of 16 amino acids. V dropped 4 bases and J dropped 4; count of bases not matched to a gene: 8. CDR1 is SGHVS and CDR2 is FQNEAQ in the germline V gene.